These T cell receptor beta chains were read from a single sample in a study of blood T cells in healthy people across ages. Using its own MiXCR run on the 5' RACE reads, TCRdb lists one record per CDR3 protein. The data show about 810,000 distinct CDR3 sequences, 35% to 40% seen once. Material for sequencing was blood. The receptors were sampled from a young man in good health. Both conserved end residues are part of each CDR3. A D gene is named only where the DNA matches it firmly.

CASSRVLAGGSDEQFF	TRBJ2-1	TRBV4-3	TRBD2
CASSSSGGNTEAFF	TRBJ1-1	TRBV5-1	NA
CAFPGGMTYEQYF	TRBJ2-7	TRBV30	NA
CAGSQSEETQYF	TRBJ2-5	TRBV6-6	NA
CATSRDLQPEQETQYF	NA	TRBV15	NA
CASSQEGAGSGELFF	TRBJ2-2	TRBV3-1	NA
CASSVGTGAGEQYF	TRBJ2-7	TRBV9	TRBD1
CASRPPGQVEKLFF	TRBJ1-4	TRBV6-2/TRBV6-3	TRBD1
CASSPPSDAVSYNEQFF	TRBJ2-1	TRBV14	NA
CASSSRDRDPQYF	TRBJ2-5	TRBV4-1	TRBD1
CASSLGGGLNIQYF	TRBJ2-4	TRBV7-3	NA
CASRLDREPYEQYF	NA	TRBV7-9	TRBD1
CASIDRDRGHEQFF	TRBJ2-1	TRBV12-3/TRBV12-4	TRBD1
CASSEDRVASGELFF	TRBJ2-2	TRBV2	TRBD1
CASRARTGYTF	TRBJ1-2	TRBV12-3/TRBV12-4	NA
CASSQDARAAGNEQFF	TRBJ2-1	TRBV3-1	NA
CASSLETGNSPLHF	TRBJ1-6	TRBV5-1	NA
CAISRDQLYGYTF	TRBJ1-2	TRBV10-3	NA
CASRVTGQAEILGYTF	TRBJ1-2	TRBV5-8	TRBD1
CSASCGGYNEQFF	TRBJ2-1	TRBV20-1	TRBD2
CASTHRQGKYNEQFF	TRBJ2-1	TRBV3-1	TRBD1
CASSLKELMNTEAFF	TRBJ1-1	TRBV5-1	NA
CASSLDGGRANYGYTF	TRBJ1-2	TRBV7-9	NA
CATSVGRSSYEQYF	TRBJ2-7	TRBV15	NA
CSATSGYQETQYF	TRBJ2-5	TRBV20-1	NA
CSAREEGTDVYEQYF	TRBJ2-7	TRBV20-1	TRBD1
CASSLTPSVYGYTF	TRBJ1-2	TRBV5-6	NA
CASRGGTEAFF	TRBJ1-1	TRBV2	NA
CSANSGTSTDTQYF	TRBJ2-3	TRBV20-1	NA
CSAGVGAYGYTF	TRBJ1-2	TRBV20-1	NA
CASSPPRGTGYQPQHF	TRBJ1-5	TRBV19	TRBD1
CATTTSGGFQETQYF	TRBJ2-5	TRBV6-4	TRBD2
CASSQALGGELFF	TRBJ2-2	TRBV4-3	NA
CASSRERGGSWDEQFF	TRBJ2-1	TRBV5-5	TRBD2
CSARRDRGQEGIEAFF	TRBJ1-1	TRBV20-1	TRBD1
CASSSRGRVSTDTQYF	TRBJ2-3	TRBV12-3/TRBV12-4	TRBD2
CASSQEQLELAGGGNEQFF	TRBJ2-1	TRBV4-3	TRBD2
CASSQRVGSDTDTQYF	TRBJ2-3	TRBV3-1	NA
CASHRGDEETQYF	TRBJ2-5	TRBV18	TRBD1
CAISESGREGVGYTF	TRBJ1-2	TRBV10-3	NA
CASSLEDSYYGYTF	TRBJ1-2	TRBV5-1	NA
CASSLDGGRETQYF	NA	TRBV18	NA
CSVGTSGEQFF	TRBJ2-1	TRBV29-1	NA